One sample yielded the 27 T cell receptor beta chains listed below, sequenced in a study of blood T cell repertoires in COVID-19. The method was immunoSEQ multiplex PCR; TCRdb's version includes in-frame clones alone and lacks a portion of them. In the table there are 90,000 to 140,000 clones, 65% to 90% of which are singletons. Sequenced material: peripheral blood. The receptors were gathered from a man aged 45-60 years with acute or convalescent COVID-19.

The chain is built from TRBV29-1 and TRBJ2-1, with D perhaps TRBD2 (5 bases). Trimming removed 7 bases at V and 2 bases at J, with 9 bases between. Germline assignment: CDR1 SQVTM and CDR2 ANQGSEA. This CDR3 comprises 12 residues. CDR3 amino acids: CSAGSTYNEQFF. Here the CDR3 DNA reads TGCAGCGCGGGGAGCACCTACAATGAGCAGTTCTTC.

This clone was observed a few times. The chain links TRBV6-5 to TRBJ2-1; 9 bases align to TRBD2. The germline V gene encodes CDR1 MNHEY and CDR2 SVGAGI. V shed 8 bases and J 9 bases; nucleotides not matched to a gene: 11. CDR3 length equals 14 residues. The chain's CDR3 is CASRRDLAGSEQFF. The CDR3 region has the DNA TGTGCCAGCCGTAGGGACCTAGCGGGGTCTGAGCAGTTCTTC.

The V call is TRBV19, the J call TRBJ1-2; D is perhaps TRBD1 (6 bases). Germline lookup yields CDR1 LNHDA and CDR2 SQIVND (reference sequence). CDR3 size: 15 residues. Trimming removed 1 base at V and 4 bases at J, with 13 bases between. DNA of the CDR3: TGTGCCAGTAGTATAGTTACCACAGGGTTCTATGGCTACACCTTC. Translation gives CASSIVTTGFYGYTF.

The genes are TRBV7-9 and TRBJ1-2, with 8 bases identical to TRBD1. Germline values: CDR1 SEHNR, CDR2 FQNEAQ (reference sequence). The trim removed 7 bases at V and 5 bases at J, leaving 9 bases unmatched. The CDR3 is 14 amino acids. CDR3: CASTRTGSEYGYTF. CDR3 DNA: TGTGCCAGCACCAGGACAGGGAGTGAATATGGCTACACCTTC.

The chain couples TRBV6-5 to TRBJ1-3; D possibly corresponds to TRBD1 (5 bases). V was shortened by 0 bases and J by 2 bases, with 8 bases between the two germline ends. The CDR3 runs 15 residues. Germline CDR1 is MNHEY and CDR2 is SVGAGI. CDR3 in DNA: TGTGCCAGCAGTTACTCCCAGGGTACTGGAAACACCATATATTTT. Its translation is CASSYSQGTGNTIYF.

The DNA for the CDR3 is TGTGCCAGCAGCTGGACAGGGGGCGCGGCCGGGGAGCTGTTTTTT. It translates to CASSWTGGAAGELFF. This chain uses TRBV14 with TRBJ2-2, with 11 positions matching TRBD1. V shed 5 bases and J 6 bases; nucleotides not matched to a gene: 5. Germline CDR1 is SGHDN and CDR2 is FVKESK. The CDR3 covers 15 residues.

The V call is TRBV18, the J call TRBJ2-1; D ambiguous. The CDR3 runs to 14 residues. Germline V CDR1 and CDR2: KGHSH, LQKENI. V was pared by 3 bases and J by 4 bases, with 10 bases between. The CDR3 nucleotides read TGTGCCAGCTCACCCACGACGGGTTACAATGAGCAGTTCTTC. Translation: CASSPTTGYNEQFF.

V and J are TRBV11-2 and TRBJ2-7; TRBD1 might be the D (5 bases). This CDR3 spans 13 amino acids. Trimming took off 2 bases at V and 6 bases at J, with 11 bases between the two ends. The germline V gene encodes CDR1 SGHAT and CDR2 FQNNGV. The DNA of the CDR3 is TGTGCCAGCAGCTTACTCCTGCAGGGCGAGCAGTACTTC. It translates to CASSLLLQGEQYF.

V gene TRBV19 combines with J gene TRBJ2-7, with 7 bases identical to TRBD2. There are 14 residues in the CDR3. The germline V gene encodes CDR1 LNHDA and CDR2 SQIVND (reference sequence). V shed 5 bases and J 3 bases; nucleotides not matched to a gene: 7. DNA for the CDR3: TGTGCCAGTAGTGAAGTAGCGGGCATCTACGAGCAGTACTTC. Translated, it gives CASSEVAGIYEQYF.

V usage is TRBV24-1 and J usage is TRBJ2-3, with unresolved D. The CDR3 runs 15 residues. V was cut by 8 bases and J by 0 bases, with 14 bases left in between. Germline V gene lookup returns CDR1 KGHDR and CDR2 SFDVKD. CDR3 sequence (DNA): TGTGCCACCAAATTAGACAAATTCAGCACAGATACGCAGTATTTT. Translation gives CATKLDKFSTDTQYF.

On this clone itself: Different DNA sequences within this sample yield the same CDR3. The V call is TRBV10-3, the J call TRBJ2-2, with 12 positions matching TRBD2. The germline CDR1 and CDR2 sequences are ENHRY and SYGVKD. This CDR3 has 19 residues. The J segment lost 5 bases and the V segment lost 8 bases, leaving 18 bases of the junction unmatched. CDR3: CAIRGLAGGVLPRTGELFF. The CDR3 DNA follows: TGTGCCATCCGTGGCCTAGCGGGGGGGGTACTACCAAGGACCGGGGAGCTGTTTTTT.

The chain joins TRBV5-1 to TRBJ2-6; 11 bases match TRBD1. The junction had 4 bases not matched to a gene; V was cut back by 5 bases and J by 0 bases. The CDR3 spans 17 residues. CDR1 SGHRS and CDR2 YFSETQ come from the germline V gene. The CDR3 is CASRTGTGGSGANVLTF. CDR3 sequence (DNA): TGCGCCAGCAGAACCGGGACAGGGGGCTCTGGGGCCAACGTCCTGACTTTC.

The genes are TRBV19 and TRBJ1-2, with 9 positions matching TRBD1. The CDR3 is 14 residues long. V shed 2 bases and J 5 bases; nucleotides not matched to a gene: 3. Germline V gene data show CDR1 as LNHDA and CDR2 as SQIVND (reference sequence). This chain's CDR3 is CASSIPGQGYGYTF. DNA for the CDR3: TGTGCCAGTAGTATACCAGGACAGGGGTATGGCTACACCTTC.

The V call is TRBV18, the J call TRBJ2-7, with 8 positions matching TRBD1. J was trimmed by 5 bases and V by 4 bases; bases with no gene match: 7. The CDR3 length is 14 residues. Germline V gene sequence: CDR1 KGHSH, CDR2 LQKENI. The CDR3 region has the DNA TGTGCCAGCTCACTGGACAGGGTAAACAACGAGCAGTACTTC. Translation gives CASSLDRVNNEQYF.

The count of this clone is one. This rearrangement joins TRBV14 to TRBJ2-7, with 7 bases lining up with TRBD2. Per the germline V gene, CDR1 is SGHDN and CDR2 is FVKESK. J lost 0 bases, V lost 1 base, and 6 bases had no gene match. The CDR3 is 16 amino acids. CDR3 residues: CASSQVSGLPSYEQYF. In DNA, the CDR3 is TGTGCCAGCAGCCAAGTTAGCGGGTTACCCTCCTACGAGCAGTACTTC.

The V and J genes are TRBV7-3 and TRBJ2-3, with D possibly being TRBD2 (5 bases). Looked up from germline, CDR1 is SGHTA and CDR2 is FQGTGA. This CDR3 contains 14 residues. With 3 bases removed from V and 5 bases from J, the gap between germline ends came to 12 bases. DNA for the CDR3: TGTGCCAGCAGCTTTGGGTGGGCGGGAGATACGCAGTATTTT. It specifies CASSFGWAGDTQYF.

This chain links TRBV7-9 with TRBJ1-1; perhaps TRBD1 as D (6 bases). The length of the CDR3 is 19 residues. The germline V and J ends were trimmed by 7 bases and 1 base, with 28 bases remaining between them. Germline lookup yields CDR1 SEHNR and CDR2 FQNEAQ (reference sequence). CDR3 bases: TGTGCCAGCACCTTGGATCCCCCCTGGACAGACAAACCGAACACTGAAGCTTTCTTT. It is translated as CASTLDPPWTDKPNTEAFF.

The rearrangement links TRBV3-1 (or the pseudogene TRBV3-2) to TRBJ1-1; 8 bases align to TRBD1. The germline V gene has CDR1 LGHDT and CDR2 YNNKEL (reference sequence). The CDR3 consists of 15 residues. After removal of 1 base from V and 1 base from J, the junction contained 2 bases not matched to a gene. The CDR3 DNA follows: TGTGCCAGCAGCCAAGGGGACAGGTGGAACACTGAAGCTTTCTTT. This codes for CASSQGDRWNTEAFF.

The chain combines TRBV4-2 with TRBJ1-2; D not certain. V lost 1 base and J 6 bases, leaving 21 bases between the germline ends. This CDR3 spans 17 amino acids. CDR1 and CDR2 from the germline V gene are LGHNA and YNFKEQ. CDR3 DNA sequence: TGTGCCAGCAGCCAAGGGTTAGACACACTCCTCGTCAATGGCTACACCTTC. It specifies CASSQGLDTLLVNGYTF.

The chain links TRBV6-1 to TRBJ1-2; 9 bases are a match to TRBD1. Losses at the gene ends were 4 bases for V and 3 bases for J; bases not matched to a gene: 9. Germline V gene data show CDR1 as MNHNS and CDR2 as SASEGT. CDR3 size: 16 residues. CDR3 DNA sequence: TGTGCCAGCAGTGTAGGACAGGGGTCCTTTTACTATGGCTACACCTTC. This encodes CASSVGQGSFYYGYTF.

The chain employs TRBV10-3 and TRBJ1-2; 8 positions match TRBD1. V was pared by 6 bases and J by 8 bases, with 11 bases of the junction left unmatched. In germline, CDR1 is ENHRY, CDR2 SYGVKD. The CDR3 runs 14 residues. The CDR3 nucleotides read TGTGCCATCAGAAGACAGGGGAGCCTGGGAGGCTACACCTTC. Its translation is CAIRRQGSLGGYTF.

This chain uses TRBV4-1 with TRBJ2-7; tentatively, D is TRBD1 (6 bases). Germline lookup yields CDR1 MGHRA and CDR2 YSYEKL. V was shortened by 4 bases and J by 2 bases, with 12 bases between the two germline ends. The CDR3 covers 14 residues. In DNA form, the CDR3 reads TGCGCCAGCAGCCTGACAGGTAACACCTACGAGCAGTACTTC. Translating gives CASSLTGNTYEQYF.

The chain joins TRBV27 to TRBJ2-1; D ambiguous. CDR3 length equals 13 residues. Germline CDR1 MNHEY, CDR2 SMNVEV (reference sequence). V dropped 3 bases and J dropped 8 bases, with 11 bases sitting between them. CDR3 residues: CASSFVLSDEQFF. In DNA, the CDR3 is TGTGCCAGCAGTTTTGTTTTGAGCGATGAGCAGTTCTTC.

The chain carries TRBV5-1 and TRBJ1-2; D is possibly TRBD1 (5 bases). Germline values: CDR1 SGHRS, CDR2 YFSETQ. V lost 4 bases and J 1 base, leaving 11 bases between the germline ends. The CDR3 has 14 residues. The CDR3 bases are TGCGCCAGCAGCGCCAGGGTTCGTAACTATGGCTACACCTTC. Its protein is CASSARVRNYGYTF.

The chain recombines TRBV6-6 with TRBJ2-1; TRBD1 aligns across 7 bases. Germline values: CDR1 MNHNY, CDR2 SVGAGI (reference sequence). The trim removed 0 bases at V and 7 bases at J, leaving 9 bases unmatched. The CDR3 contains 16 residues. CDR3 in amino acids: CASSYSRPDRENEQFF. The CDR3 coding sequence is TGTGCCAGCAGTTACTCGCGACCCGACAGGGAGAATGAGCAGTTCTTC.

J is TRBJ2-7 and V is TRBV2; D perhaps matches TRBD2 (7 bases). The CDR3 sequence is 14 residues long. Germline CDR1 is SNHLY and CDR2 is FYNNEI. The germline V and J ends were trimmed by 6 bases and 4 bases, with 16 bases remaining between them. DNA of the CDR3: TGTGCCAGCAGGGGAAGGGGGGGTGTGTACGAGCAGTACTTC. Amino acid sequence: CASRGRGGVYEQYF.

The CDR3 DNA reads TGTGCCAGCAGTGAACAGCGCGGGCCGGGTGAGCAGTTCTTC. As protein: CASSEQRGPGEQFF. The gene calls are TRBV6-1 and TRBJ2-1, with D possibly matching TRBD2 (5 bases). Germline V CDR1 and CDR2: MNHNS, SASEGT. Between the trimmed V and J ends, which lost 2 bases and 9 bases, there was a span of 14 bases. The CDR3 is 14 residues long.